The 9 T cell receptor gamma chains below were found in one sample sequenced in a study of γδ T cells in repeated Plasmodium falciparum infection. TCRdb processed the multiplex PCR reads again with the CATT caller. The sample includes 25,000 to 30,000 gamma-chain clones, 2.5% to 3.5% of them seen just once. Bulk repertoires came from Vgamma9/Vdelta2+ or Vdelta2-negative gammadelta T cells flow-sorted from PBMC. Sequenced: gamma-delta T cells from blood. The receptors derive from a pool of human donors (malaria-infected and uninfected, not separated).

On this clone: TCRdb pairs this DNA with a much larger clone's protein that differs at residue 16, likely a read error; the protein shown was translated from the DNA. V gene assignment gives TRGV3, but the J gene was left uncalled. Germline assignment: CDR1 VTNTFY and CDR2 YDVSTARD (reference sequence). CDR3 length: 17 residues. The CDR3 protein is CATWDRRQPVNYYKKIF. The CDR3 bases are TGTGCCACCTGGGACAGGCGACAGCCCGTGAATTATTATAAGAAAATCTTT.

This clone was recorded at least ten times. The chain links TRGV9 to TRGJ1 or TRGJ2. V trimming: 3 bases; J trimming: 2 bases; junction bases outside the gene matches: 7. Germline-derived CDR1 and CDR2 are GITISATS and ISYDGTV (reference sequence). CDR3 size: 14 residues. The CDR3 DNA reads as TGTGCCTTGTGGGAGTGGCGGGATTATTATAAGAAACTCTTT. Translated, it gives CALWEWRDYYKKLF.

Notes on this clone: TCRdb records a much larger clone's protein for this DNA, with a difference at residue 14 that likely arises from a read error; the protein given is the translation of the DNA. The CDR3 protein is CATWDGLQPVRCSGWIKTF. CDR3 DNA sequence: TGTGCCACCTGGGATGGGCTACAGCCTGTCAGATGTAGTGGTTGGATCAAGACGTTT. The V and J genes are TRGV4 and TRGJP2. No J gene was available from TCRdb, and it was assigned here by a germline match of the DNA. The CDR3 is 19 residues long. Per the germline V gene, CDR1 is EGSTGY and CDR2 is YDSYTSSV.

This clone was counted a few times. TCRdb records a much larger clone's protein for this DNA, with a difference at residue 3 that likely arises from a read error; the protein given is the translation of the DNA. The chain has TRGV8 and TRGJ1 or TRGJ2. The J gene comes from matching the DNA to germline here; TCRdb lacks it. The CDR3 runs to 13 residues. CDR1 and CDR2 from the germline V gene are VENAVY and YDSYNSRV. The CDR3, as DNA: TGTGCCATCTGGGATGACAATTATTATAAGAAACTCTTT. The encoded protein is CAIWDDNYYKKLF.

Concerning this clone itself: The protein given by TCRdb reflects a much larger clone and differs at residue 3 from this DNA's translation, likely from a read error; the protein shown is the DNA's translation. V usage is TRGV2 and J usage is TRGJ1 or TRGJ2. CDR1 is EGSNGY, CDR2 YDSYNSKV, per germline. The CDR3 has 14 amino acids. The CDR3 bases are TGTGCCTCCTGGGACGGGCACGTAAGGTATAAGAAACTCTTT. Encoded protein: CASWDGHVRYKKLF.

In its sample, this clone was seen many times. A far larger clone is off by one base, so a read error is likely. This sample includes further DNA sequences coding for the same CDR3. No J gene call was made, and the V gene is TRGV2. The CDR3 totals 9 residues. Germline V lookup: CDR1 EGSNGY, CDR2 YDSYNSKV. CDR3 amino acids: CATWAGKLF. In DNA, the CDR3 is TGCGCCACCTGGGCCGGGAAGCTCTTT.

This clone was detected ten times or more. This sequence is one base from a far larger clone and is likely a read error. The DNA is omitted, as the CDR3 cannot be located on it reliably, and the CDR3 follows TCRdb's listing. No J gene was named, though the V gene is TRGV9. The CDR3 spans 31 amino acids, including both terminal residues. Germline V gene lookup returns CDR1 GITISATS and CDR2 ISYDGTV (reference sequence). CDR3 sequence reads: CALWEAIIIRNSLAVEQHLLSQVSIGRIQHF.

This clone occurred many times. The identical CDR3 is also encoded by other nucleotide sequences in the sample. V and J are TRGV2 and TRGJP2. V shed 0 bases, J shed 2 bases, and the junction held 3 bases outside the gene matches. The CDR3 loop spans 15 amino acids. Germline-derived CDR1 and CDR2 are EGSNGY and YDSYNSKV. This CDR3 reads CATWDGLSSDWIKTF. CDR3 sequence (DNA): TGTGCCACCTGGGACGGGCTGAGTAGTGATTGGATCAAGACGTTT.

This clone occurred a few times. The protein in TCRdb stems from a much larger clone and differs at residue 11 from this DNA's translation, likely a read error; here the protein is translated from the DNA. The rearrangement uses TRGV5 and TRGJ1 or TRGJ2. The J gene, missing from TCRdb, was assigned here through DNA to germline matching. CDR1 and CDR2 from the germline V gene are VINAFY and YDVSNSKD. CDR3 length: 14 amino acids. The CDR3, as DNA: TGTGCCACCTGGGACAGTCAACGGAATTATAGGAAACTCTTT. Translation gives CATWDSQRNYRKLF.